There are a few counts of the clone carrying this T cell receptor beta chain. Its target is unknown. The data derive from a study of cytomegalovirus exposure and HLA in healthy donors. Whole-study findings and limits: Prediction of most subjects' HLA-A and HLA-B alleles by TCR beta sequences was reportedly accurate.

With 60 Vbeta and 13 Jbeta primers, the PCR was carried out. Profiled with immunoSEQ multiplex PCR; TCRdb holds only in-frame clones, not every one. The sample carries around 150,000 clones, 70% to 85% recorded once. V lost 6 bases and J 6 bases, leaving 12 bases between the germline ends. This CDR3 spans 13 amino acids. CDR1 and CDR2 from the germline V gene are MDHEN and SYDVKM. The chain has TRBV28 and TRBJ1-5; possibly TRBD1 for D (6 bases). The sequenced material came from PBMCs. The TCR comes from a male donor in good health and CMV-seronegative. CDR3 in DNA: TGTGCCAGCAGGAACAGGGCAGGTCAGCCCCAGCATTTT. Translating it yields CASRNRAGQPQHF.